This T cell receptor beta chain was sequenced during a study of T cell responses to AZD1222 COVID-19 vaccine. General observations from the study: Of spike-specific TCRs, nearly half reportedly target regions left unmutated in variants.

Germline CDR1 LNHDA, CDR2 SQIVND (reference sequence). V lost 3 bases and J lost 7; bases outside the gene matches: 13. The CDR3 has 17 residues. Concerning this clone: Its antigen is undetermined.

Sequencing was performed with immunoSEQ multiplex PCR; in TCRdb, only in-frame clones are kept and a portion is missing. This sample has under 150,000 clones; about 90% occur once, and the top ten carry around 7%. The chain recombines TRBV19 with TRBJ2-1; 9 bases line up with TRBD1. The material sequenced was peripheral blood, taken on day 0 of AZD1222 vaccination. The sequence derives from an adult in good health. The CDR3 loop reads CASSIPQGAGGKNEQFF. The CDR3 region has the DNA TGTGCCAGTAGTATCCCACAGGGGGCAGGGGGTAAGAATGAGCAGTTCTTC. The whole variable domain, remainder taken from reference TRBV19 and TRBJ2-1, is DGGITQSPKYLFRKEGQNVTLSCEQNLNHDAMYWYRQDPGQGLRLIYYSQIVNDFQKGDIAEGYSVSREKKESFPLTVTSAQKNPTAFYLCASSIPQGAGGKNEQFFGPGTRLTVL.